The present TCR beta chain was sequenced within a study of blood T cells in healthy people across ages. Next came a second PCR, run for about 7 to 12 cycles, which used a sample-barcoded 5' primer along with a J-beta primer mix. TCRdb reanalysed the 5' RACE reads using MiXCR and keeps one entry per CDR3 protein. The sample lists hundreds of thousands of distinct CDR3 sequences; more than 40% were seen once. Per germline, CDR1 DFQATT and CDR2 SNEGSKA (reference sequence). This CDR3 has 14 amino acids. V shed 6 bases and J shed 5 bases, with 17 bases lying between them. The J gene is TRBJ2-1, the V gene TRBV20-1; D call uncertain. Sequencing was carried out using blood. This clonotype was sampled from a woman aged 60-70 years in good health. The CDR3: CSAPKVSRDNEQFF. The CDR3 coding sequence is TGCAGTGCCCCTAAGGTTAGCAGAGACAATGAGCAGTTCTTC.